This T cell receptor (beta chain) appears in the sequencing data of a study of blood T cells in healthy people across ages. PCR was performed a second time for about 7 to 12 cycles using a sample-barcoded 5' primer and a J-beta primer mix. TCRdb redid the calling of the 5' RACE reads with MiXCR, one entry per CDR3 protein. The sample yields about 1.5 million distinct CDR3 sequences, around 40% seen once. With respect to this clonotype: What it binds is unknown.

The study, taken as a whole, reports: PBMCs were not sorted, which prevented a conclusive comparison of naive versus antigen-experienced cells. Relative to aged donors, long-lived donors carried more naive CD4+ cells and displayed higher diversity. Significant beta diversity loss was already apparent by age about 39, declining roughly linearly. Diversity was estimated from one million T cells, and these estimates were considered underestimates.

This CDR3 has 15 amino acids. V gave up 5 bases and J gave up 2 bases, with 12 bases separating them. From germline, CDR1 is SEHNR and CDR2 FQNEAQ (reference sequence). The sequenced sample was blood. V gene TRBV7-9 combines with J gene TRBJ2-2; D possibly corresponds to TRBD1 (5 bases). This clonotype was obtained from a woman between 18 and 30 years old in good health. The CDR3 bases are TGTGCCAGCAGCCCAAAGGGGCCAAACACCGGGGAGCTGTTTTTT. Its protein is CASSPKGPNTGELFF.